This T cell receptor (beta chain) came from a study of identical twins. This CDR3 contains 13 residues. The V gene lost 5 bases and the J gene lost 7 bases, with 11 bases spanning the gap. Germline V lookup: CDR1 SGHTA, CDR2 FQGNSA. TCRdb re-called the 5' RACE reads through MiXCR, storing one row per CDR3 protein. Found here are approximately 230,000 distinct CDR3 sequences, 6.5% of them singletons; the top ten hold less than 15%. The table lists this clonotype with many counts. This same sample was also part of a study on T cells expressing NK-cell markers. That report adds: Each TCR beta repertoire originated in sorted T cells that were CD3+CD56+NKG2C+, CD3+CD56+NKG2C- or CD3+CD56-NKG2C+. HCMV serostatus: seven of eight sequenced donors positive, one negative. Sorting was limited to alpha-beta TCR-expressing T cells with an anti-gamma-delta TCR antibody in several experiments.

The sequencing sample was made of CD8+ T cells sorted from blood. The TCR comes from a woman between 18 and 29 years old in good health. The rearrangement links TRBV7-2 to TRBJ2-2; unclear D gene. As DNA, the CDR3 is TGTGCCAGCAGCCGTCCAGTCATCGGGGAGCTGTTTTTT. Translation: CASSRPVIGELFF.